The entry that follows covers one TCR beta chain sequence. Its antigen is currently unknown. Trimming took 0 bases from V and 11 from J, leaving 15 bases between them. The CDR3 extends over 14 amino acids. CDR1 and CDR2 from the germline V gene are LNHDA and SQIVND (reference sequence). Deep-level settings were used for running the assay. Libraries were prepared by immunoSEQ multiplex PCR; TCRdb keeps only in-frame clonotypes and omits some of them. The sample has around 2.5 million clones, 93% seen once; the top ten hold 0.36%. This entry belongs to a study of shared clonotypes between healthy human individuals. As for the study in general: Three plates each covered CD4 naive and memory; CD8 naive two, CD8 memory one. Study-wide results and caveats: Among the subsets, naive ones generally showed larger estimated richness than memory ones.

Only Caucasian adults living in Nashville, Tennessee served as donors. Sequencing used naive CD4+ T cells from PBMCs. Subset in this sample: CD45RA+ positively selected. The sequence was collected from a man between 18 and 29 years old in good health. Some clones in this sample may be carry-over from other donors' samples. The chain employs TRBV19 and TRBJ2-3, with D maybe TRBD2 (6 bases). The CDR3 coding sequence is TGTGCCAGTAGTATAGATGGGCGCCAGGGAGGGCAGTATTTT. Translation: CASSIDGRQGGQYF.